This T cell receptor beta chain stems from a study of response to subunit inactivated influenza vaccine. This clonotype has more than one count but fewer than ten. Its cognate antigen is unknown. Overall study findings and caveats: That few new T cells are recruited by each seasonal influenza vaccination was the authors' suggestion.

The CDR3 runs 14 residues. V dropped 2 bases and J dropped 9 bases, with 14 bases sitting between them. TCRdb reanalysed the RT-PCR reads using MiXCR and keeps one entry per CDR3 protein. The sample carries about 800,000 distinct CDR3 sequences, 21% recorded once. The receptor was isolated from a man in his fifties or sixties who received an inactivated influenza vaccine. V and J are TRBV12-3 or TRBV12-4 and TRBJ2-1, with D possibly TRBD2 on 6 matching bases. The material sequenced was PBMCs from blood, taken approximately 5 days after vaccination. CDR3 nucleotide sequence: TGTGCCAGCAGTTTACGGGAGAGGGTGGGTGAGCAGTTCTTC. Residues: CASSLRERVGEQFF.